This T cell receptor beta chain was identified during a study of blood T cell repertoires in COVID-19. Study-wide context: Acute and convalescent COVID-19 specimens originated in the United States, Italy and Spain.

CDR3 length: 14 amino acids. V gave up 3 bases and J gave up 4 bases, with 13 bases separating them. In germline, CDR1 is SGHNT, CDR2 YYREEE (reference sequence). Study processing details: Amplification of reference gene primers provided the estimated nucleated cell counts. The data were produced by immunoSEQ multiplex PCR, yet TCRdb's version contains in-frame clones alone and is incomplete. Clone size and the V and J calls come from that table; the DNA yielded D and trimming. The sample has over 85,000 clones, 65% to 90% seen once. This clone was seen only once. This TCR derives from a woman aged 55-70 years with acute or convalescent COVID-19. The sample consisted of peripheral blood. The chain uses TRBV5-4 and TRBJ1-2; unclear D gene. The CDR3 DNA follows: TGTGCCAGCAGCTCCCGCGACACCTTCTATGGCTACACCTTC. Translated: CASSSRDTFYGYTF.